A single sample gave rise to the 27 T cell receptor beta chains below, sequenced in a study of response to subunit inactivated influenza vaccine listed by TCRdb under 2018. The sample's time point label, decoded: around 47 days after influenza vaccine administration. Libraries were prepared through RT-PCR. Sequenced on an Illumina HiSeq 2500. The raw public data were reprocessed by TCRdb itself: fastp quality trimming at Q25, MiXCR clonotype calling, in-frame beta chains only. CDR3 protein sequences are deduplicated, and each keeps its most common genes and DNA. The sample table shows around 500,000 distinct CDR3 sequences, and roughly 11% are seen once. Of the sample, approximately 12% is held by the ten largest clones. Source: PBMCs from blood, taken roughly 6 weeks after vaccination. The source of these receptors is a man over 45 who received an inactivated influenza vaccine. Donor details come from another sample of the same person, matched by shared clones.

This clonotype was observed a few times. The rearrangement uses TRBV5-1 and TRBJ2-1, with D maybe TRBD1 (6 bases). CDR1 and CDR2 (germline): SGHRS, YFSETQ. The CDR3 is 15 residues long. The V end was cut by 3 bases, the J end by 5 bases, with 15 bases between. CDR3 residues: CASSWGQRGNNEQFF. For the CDR3, the DNA is TGCGCCAGCAGCTGGGGACAAAGGGGGAACAATGAGCAGTTCTTC.

This clonotype was counted between two and nine times. V is TRBV6-2 or TRBV6-3 and J is TRBJ2-7; D may be TRBD1 (6 bases). V lost 8 bases and J lost 1, with 9 bases in between. CDR1 and CDR2 (germline): MNHEY, SVGEGT. CDR3 size: 12 residues. CDR3 residues: CASRRGSYEQYF. In DNA, the CDR3 is TGTGCCAGCCGTAGGGGGTCCTACGAGCAGTACTTC.

In this sample, this clonotype turned up a few times. The chain employs TRBV12-3 or TRBV12-4 and TRBJ1-4; 8 nucleotides match TRBD1. V shed 6 bases and J 3 bases; nucleotides not matched to a gene: 3. The CDR3 is 14 amino acids. The CDR3 coding sequence is TGTGCCAGCAGAAGACAGGGGTCTAATGAAAAACTGTTTTTT. This gives the protein CASRRQGSNEKLFF.

This clonotype was detected a few times. V is TRBV29-1 and J is TRBJ2-2; the match to TRBD2 covers 7 bases. V was clipped by 1 base and J by 4 bases; unmatched bases: 6. CDR3 length: 15 amino acids. The germline CDR1 and CDR2 sequences are SQVTM and ANQGSEA. CDR3 sequence: CSVEGTRSATGELFF. In DNA form, the CDR3 reads TGCAGCGTTGAAGGGACTAGGTCAGCCACCGGGGAGCTGTTTTTT.

This chain connects TRBV11-2 to TRBJ2-5, with D tentatively TRBD2 (5 bases). Germline loops: CDR1 SGHAT, CDR2 FQNNGV. The germline V and J ends were trimmed by 3 bases and 5 bases, with 16 bases remaining between them. The CDR3 is 15 amino acids. Here the CDR3 reads CASSFPGMGMETQYF. In DNA, the CDR3 is TGTGCCAGCAGCTTTCCGGGGATGGGTATGGAGACCCAGTACTTC.

This clonotype was found a few times. This chain uses TRBV6-6 with TRBJ1-1; D is unresolved. This CDR3 is 13 amino acids long. Germline-derived CDR1 and CDR2 are MNHNY and SVGAGI (reference sequence). Trimming pared 2 bases from V and 3 bases from J, leaving 7 bases between. Written as DNA, the CDR3 is TGTGCCAGCAGTTACCCGGACGACACTGAAGCTTTCTTT. Amino acids: CASSYPDDTEAFF.

CDR3 DNA: TGTGCCAGCAGCGCGACCATCCAACCGGGCCACAATGAGCAGTTCTTC. The encoded protein is CASSATIQPGHNEQFF. This chain connects TRBV7-3 to TRBJ2-1; no clear D. The CDR3 contains 16 residues. The germline V and J ends were trimmed by 5 bases and 5 bases, with 19 bases remaining between them. The germline V gene has CDR1 SGHTA and CDR2 FQGTGA. The variable domain in full, with the rest retrieved from reference TRBV7-3 and TRBJ2-1, is GAGVSQTPSNKVTEKGKYVELRCDPISGHTALYWYRQSLGQGPEFLIYFQGTGAADDSGLPNDRFFAVRPEGSVSTLKIQRTERGDSAVYLCASSATIQPGHNEQFFGPGTRLTVL.

This clonotype was seen more than once but under ten times. Written as DNA, the CDR3 is TGTGCCAGCAGTTACTTCGGGGGGAGCCCCGATACGCAGTATTTT. Encoded protein: CASSYFGGSPDTQYF. The chain uses TRBV6-5 and TRBJ2-3; 7 nucleotides agree with TRBD2. J was trimmed by 6 bases and V by 1 base; bases with no gene match: 7. This CDR3 is 15 amino acids long. Per the germline V gene, CDR1 is MNHEY and CDR2 is SVGAGI.

The CDR3 here is CASRGFYEQYF. In nucleotides, the CDR3 is TGTGCCAGCAGGGGATTCTACGAGCAGTACTTC. V usage is TRBV6-2 or TRBV6-3 and J usage is TRBJ2-7, with no clear D. CDR1 and CDR2 from the germline V gene are MNHEY and SVGEGT. V lost 6 bases and J 3 bases, leaving 6 bases between the germline ends. The CDR3 consists of 11 residues.

This clonotype was detected ten times or more. This chain uses TRBV20-1 with TRBJ2-7; TRBD1 agrees at 8 bases. The CDR3 has 14 amino acids. J gave up 6 bases and V 4 bases, and 11 bases lay outside the gene matches. Germline CDR1 is DFQATT and CDR2 is SNEGSKA (reference sequence). The CDR3 DNA follows: TGCAGTGCTAACCCCGGACAGGGATCGGGCGAGCAGTACTTC. Its protein is CSANPGQGSGEQYF.

This chain uses TRBV20-1 with TRBJ2-7, with unresolved D. Germline V gives CDR1 DFQATT, CDR2 SNEGSKA (reference sequence). V shed 1 base and J shed 0 bases, with 7 bases lying between them. This CDR3 region has 13 residues. CDR3 loop: CSARARSSYEQYF. The CDR3 DNA follows: TGCAGTGCTAGAGCTAGGAGCTCCTACGAGCAGTACTTC.

The V gene is TRBV27, the J gene TRBJ2-3, with D perhaps matching TRBD1 (6 bases). Germline values: CDR1 MNHEY, CDR2 SMNVEV (reference sequence). CDR3 length: 16 amino acids. V was pared by 2 bases and J by 12 bases, with 24 bases between. CDR3 sequence (DNA): TGTGCCAGCAGTTTAAACAGGGCAGGCACTGCCTGGGATCAGTATTTT. As protein: CASSLNRAGTAWDQYF.

DNA for the CDR3: TGCAGCGTCCATGGGCGGATGCGAGACGAGCAGTACTTC. Amino acids: CSVHGRMRDEQYF. This chain connects TRBV29-1 to TRBJ2-7; D not certain. V was cut by 6 bases and J by 5 bases, with 17 bases left in between. CDR3 length: 13 residues. Per germline, CDR1 SQVTM and CDR2 ANQGSEA.

The chain recombines TRBV19 with TRBJ2-7; 8 bases match TRBD1. After removal of 9 bases from V and 2 bases from J, the junction contained 6 bases not matched to a gene. This CDR3 has 13 amino acids. The germline V gene has CDR1 LNHDA and CDR2 SQIVND (reference sequence). CDR3 protein: CASGQGRPYEQYF. CDR3 nucleotide sequence: TGTGCCAGCGGACAGGGAAGACCCTACGAGCAGTACTTC.

The chain couples TRBV28 to TRBJ2-5; possible D gene TRBD2, 6 bases. Per germline, CDR1 MDHEN and CDR2 SYDVKM. CDR3 size: 15 residues. Deletions cut 6 bases from V and 4 bases from J, with 18 bases between. CDR3 bases: TGTGCCAGCAGCGCCCGACTAGATAGTGTAGAGACCCAGTACTTC. It yields the protein CASSARLDSVETQYF.

V is TRBV20-1 and J is TRBJ1-1, with no clear D. CDR3 length: 12 amino acids. V lost 3 bases and J 10 bases, leaving 15 bases between the germline ends. The germline gives CDR1 DFQATT, CDR2 SNEGSKA (reference sequence). The chain's CDR3 is CSARGPGNGAFF. CDR3 nucleotides: TGCAGTGCTAGGGGTCCCGGCAATGGAGCTTTCTTT.

Here the CDR3 DNA reads TGCAGTGCTAGAAAGGGACAGGCAAGGAACACTGAAGCTTTCTTT. This sequence encodes CSARKGQARNTEAFF. V usage is TRBV20-1 and J usage is TRBJ1-1; the match to TRBD1 covers 8 bases. The CDR3 is made up of 15 amino acids. The germline V gene encodes CDR1 DFQATT and CDR2 SNEGSKA (reference sequence). The V gene end was trimmed by 2 bases and the J gene end by 1 base; junction bases not matched to a gene: 6.

This clonotype came up a few times. The chain couples TRBV2 to TRBJ2-1, with D tentatively TRBD2 (6 bases). The V gene's germline CDR1 is SNHLY and CDR2 FYNNEI. The germline V and J ends were trimmed by 2 bases and 0 bases, with 8 bases remaining between them. The CDR3 sequence is 15 residues long. The CDR3 reads CASSEPGSSYNEQFF. Written as DNA, the CDR3 is TGTGCCAGCAGTGAACCCGGGAGCTCCTACAATGAGCAGTTCTTC.

This clonotype was seen more than once but under ten times. The chain combines TRBV11-2 with TRBJ2-2; D gene uncertain. The CDR3 loop spans 14 amino acids. Trimming left V 2 bases short and J 4 bases short, with 8 bases between. Germline CDR1 and CDR2: SGHAT and FQNNGV. The DNA for the CDR3 is TGTGCCAGCAGCTTACTAGTGGGCACCGGGGAGCTGTTTTTT. It is translated as CASSLLVGTGELFF.

This clonotype appeared many times. The chain combines TRBV20-1 with TRBJ2-3, with 11 bases matching TRBD2. The CDR3 is 16 amino acids. Germline assignment: CDR1 DFQATT and CDR2 SNEGSKA (reference sequence). Trimming removed 0 bases from V and 4 bases from J; junction bases left unmatched: 6. The CDR3 DNA sequence: TGCAGTGCTAGAGATTCTAGCGGGAGGTGGTCAGATACGCAGTATTTT. It yields the protein CSARDSSGRWSDTQYF.

This clonotype was counted at least ten times. V gene TRBV7-9 combines with J gene TRBJ2-5; D perhaps matches TRBD2 (6 bases). The CDR3 is 14 residues long. The germline CDR1 and CDR2 sequences are SEHNR and FQNEAQ (reference sequence). With 0 bases removed from V and 6 bases from J, the gap between germline ends came to 11 bases. The CDR3 here is CASSLAPSGQTQYF. The CDR3 DNA reads TGTGCCAGCAGCTTAGCGCCAAGCGGGCAGACCCAGTACTTC.

For this clonotype: This may arise from a read error, as a much more abundant clone is one base away. The V call is TRBV4-3, the J call TRBJ2-3; 10 bases are shared with TRBD2. V shed 4 bases and J 5 bases; nucleotides not matched to a gene: 6. The CDR3 is made up of 15 amino acids. Germline V lookup: CDR1 LGHNA, CDR2 YSLEER. This CDR3 is CASSLLAGSVDTQYF. CDR3 bases: TGCGCCAGCAGCCTACTAGCGGGGAGTGTAGATACGCAGTATTTT.

This clonotype was counted only a few times. The chain joins TRBV14 to TRBJ2-7; D uncertain. Germline V gene lookup returns CDR1 SGHDN and CDR2 FVKESK. The CDR3 covers 14 residues. The germline V and J ends were trimmed by 2 bases and 6 bases, with 14 bases remaining between them. The CDR3 reads CASSQWEGHPEQYF. CDR3 sequence (DNA): TGTGCCAGCAGCCAATGGGAAGGGCATCCCGAGCAGTACTTC.

This clonotype was seen repeatedly, ten times or more. DNA of the CDR3: TGCAGTGCTAGACAAAGTACTGAAGCTTTCTTT. It yields the protein CSARQSTEAFF. V and J are TRBV20-1 and TRBJ1-1; D is unclear. CDR1 and CDR2 (germline): DFQATT, SNEGSKA (reference sequence). The V and J ends lost 2 bases and 5 bases respectively, with 6 bases between them. This CDR3 is 11 amino acids long.

The table lists this clonotype with a few counts. The chain combines TRBV10-3 with TRBJ2-1, with 12 bases identical to TRBD2. Germline CDR1 ENHRY, CDR2 SYGVKD. Unmatched junction bases numbered 7, after V lost 5 bases and J lost 8 bases. This CDR3 has 15 residues. CDR3 coding DNA: TGTGCCATCAGTCCCGGACTAGCGGGAATGTATGAGCAGTTCTTC. It specifies CAISPGLAGMYEQFF.

This chain links TRBV7-2 with TRBJ1-4; 7 bases are a match to TRBD1. The CDR3 has 13 amino acids. The germline gives CDR1 SGHTA, CDR2 FQGNSA. The junction had 5 bases not matched to a gene; V was cut back by 5 bases and J by 8 bases. The CDR3 loop reads CASSPTDREKLFF. CDR3 nucleotide sequence: TGTGCCAGCAGCCCGACGGACAGGGAAAAACTGTTTTTT.

V gene TRBV20-1 combines with J gene TRBJ2-7; maybe TRBD1 (6 bases). The CDR3 is 12 amino acids. Deletions cut 3 bases from V and 6 bases from J, with 12 bases between. CDR1 and CDR2 (germline): DFQATT, SNEGSKA (reference sequence). In DNA form, the CDR3 reads TGCAGTGCTAGCCCCCAGGGGTTCGAGCAGTACTTC. Translating it yields CSASPQGFEQYF.